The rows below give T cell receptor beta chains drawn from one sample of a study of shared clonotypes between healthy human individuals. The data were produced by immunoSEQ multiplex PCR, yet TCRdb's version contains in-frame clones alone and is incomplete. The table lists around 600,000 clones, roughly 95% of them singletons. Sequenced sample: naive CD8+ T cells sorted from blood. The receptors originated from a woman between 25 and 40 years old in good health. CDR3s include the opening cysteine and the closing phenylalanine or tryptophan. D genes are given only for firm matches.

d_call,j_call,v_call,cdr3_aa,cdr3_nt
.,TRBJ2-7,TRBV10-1,CASSPGVTYEQYF,TGCGCCAGCTCACCGGGTGTAACCTACGAGCAGTACTTC
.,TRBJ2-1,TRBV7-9,CASSLGLTNEQFF,TGTGCCAGCAGCTTGGGACTTACCAATGAGCAGTTCTTC
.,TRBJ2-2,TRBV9,CASSARTGGGLAGLTNTGELFF,TGTGCCAGCAGCGCCCGGACAGGAGGTGGGCTAGCGGGTCTAACGAACACCGGGGAGCTGTTTTTT
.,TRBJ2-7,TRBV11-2,CASSEYGGLEQYF,TGTGCCAGCAGTGAATACGGGGGGCTCGAGCAGTACTTC
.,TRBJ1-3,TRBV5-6,CASSLGRSGNTIYF,TGTGCCAGCAGCTTGGGCAGGTCTGGAAACACCATATATTTT
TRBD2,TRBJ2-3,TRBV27,CASTDTAASGRETDTQYF,TGTGCCAGCACCGACACGGCGGCTAGCGGGAGGGAGACAGATACGCAGTATTTT
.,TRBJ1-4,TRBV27,CASSGDIGQSNEKLFF,TGTGCCAGCAGTGGTGACATCGGTCAGTCTAATGAAAAACTGTTTTTT
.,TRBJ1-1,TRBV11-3,CASSLAGAGTEAFF,TGTGCCAGCAGCTTAGCGGGGGCCGGCACTGAAGCTTTCTTT
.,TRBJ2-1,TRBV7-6,CASSLAGSSYNEQFF,TGTGCCAGCAGCTTAGCGGGATCAAGCTACAATGAGCAGTTCTTC
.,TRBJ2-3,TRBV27,CASSSIGGADTQYF,TGTGCCAGCAGTTCAATTGGGGGCGCAGATACGCAGTATTTT
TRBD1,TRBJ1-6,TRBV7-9,CASSSVPGQGNSPLHF,TGTGCCAGCAGTTCGGTCCCGGGACAGGGAAATTCACCCCTCCACTTT
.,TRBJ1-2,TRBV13,CASSFEGLTRYGYTF,TGTGCCAGCAGCTTTGAGGGACTTACCCGTTATGGCTACACCTTC
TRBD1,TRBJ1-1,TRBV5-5,CASSPQGGPEAFF,TGTGCCAGCAGCCCACAGGGGGGGCCTGAAGCTTTCTTT
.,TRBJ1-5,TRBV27,CASSFGHESNQPQHF,TGTGCCAGCAGTTTTGGCCATGAGAGCAATCAGCCCCAGCATTTT
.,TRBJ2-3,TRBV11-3,CASSLTGVADTQYF,TGTGCCAGCAGCCTTACCGGAGTAGCGGATACGCAGTATTTT
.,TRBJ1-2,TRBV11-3,CASSLLTVLNYGYTF,TGTGCCAGCAGCTTACTAACAGTCCTTAACTATGGCTACACCTTC